Following are 20 T cell receptor beta chains from one sample sequenced in a study of T cell responses to AZD1222 COVID-19 vaccine. Generated by immunoSEQ multiplex PCR, the TCRdb table keeps only in-frame clones and is missing some. The sample lists approximately 120,000 clones, 90% occurring once. Specimen: peripheral blood, collected on day 0 of MenACWY control vaccination. These receptors were taken from an adult in good health.

The V and J genes are TRBV7-9 and TRBJ2-3; either TRBD1 or TRBD2 may supply D (5 bases each). Trimming removed 5 bases from V and 0 bases from J, with 15 bases in between. Germline loops: CDR1 SEHNR, CDR2 FQNEAQ (reference sequence). The CDR3 totals 16 residues. CDR3 amino acids: CASSVHRDRSTDTQYF. Here the CDR3 DNA reads TGTGCCAGCAGCGTCCACCGGGACCGCAGCACAGATACGCAGTATTTT.

This chain links TRBV2 with TRBJ2-2; possibly TRBD2 for D (5 bases). V was pared by 5 bases and J by 1 base, with 11 bases between. The CDR3 extends over 15 amino acids. Per the germline V gene, CDR1 is SNHLY and CDR2 is FYNNEI. As DNA, the CDR3 is TGTGCCAGCAGTTACCGGGATTTGAACACCGGGGAGCTGTTTTTT. This codes for CASSYRDLNTGELFF.

J is TRBJ2-5 and V is TRBV2; unclear D gene. The CDR3 length is 14 residues. CDR1 is SNHLY and CDR2 is FYNNEI in the germline V gene. V shed 5 bases and J shed 1 base, with 11 bases lying between them. The CDR3: CASSPSGPQETQYF. CDR3 bases: TGTGCCAGCAGTCCTTCCGGCCCCCAAGAGACCCAGTACTTC. The complete variable domain, with remaining parts taken from reference TRBV2 and TRBJ2-5, reads EPEVTQTPSHQVTQMGQEVILRCVPISNHLYFYWYRQILGQKVEFLVSFYNNEISEKSEIFDDQFSVERPDGSNFTLKIRSTKLEDSAMYFCASSPSGPQETQYFGPGTRLLVL.

The J gene is TRBJ1-2, the V gene TRBV7-3; tentative D call: TRBD1 (5 bases). Germline V gene lookup returns CDR1 SGHTA and CDR2 FQGTGA. V lost 5 bases and J 4 bases, leaving 11 bases between the germline ends. The CDR3 runs 13 residues. This chain's CDR3 is CASSNGGSYGYTF. In nucleotides, the CDR3 is TGTGCCAGCAGCAATGGGGGTTCCTATGGCTACACCTTC.

This chain joins TRBV12-3 or TRBV12-4 and TRBJ1-4; D gene ambiguous. V was clipped by 7 bases and J by 3 bases, with 9 bases between them. The CDR3 has 13 amino acids. CDR3 in amino acids: CASKQYANEKLFF. The DNA for the CDR3 is TGTGCCAGCAAACAGTATGCTAATGAAAAACTGTTTTTT.

The chain joins TRBV18 to TRBJ1-5; D remains unclear. The V and J ends lost 6 bases and 0 bases respectively, with 9 bases between them. The germline gives CDR1 KGHSH, CDR2 LQKENI. The CDR3 totals 14 residues. The CDR3 is CASSYSPSNQPQHF. CDR3 nucleotide sequence: TGTGCCAGCTCTTATTCTCCTAGCAATCAGCCCCAGCATTTT.

The chain couples TRBV5-6 to TRBJ2-4; D is ambiguous. This CDR3 is built from 14 residues. The V gene's germline CDR1 is SGHDT and CDR2 YYEEEE. The V end was cut by 4 bases, the J end by 0 bases, with 8 bases between. CDR3 sequence reads: CASSPPLAKNIQYF. CDR3 nucleotides: TGTGCCAGCAGCCCTCCCCTAGCCAAAAACATTCAGTACTTC. Variable domain in full (rest from reference TRBV5-6 and TRBJ2-4): DAGVTQSPTHLIKTRGQQVTLRCSPKSGHDTVSWYQQALGQGPQFIFQYYEEEERQRGNFPDRFSGHQFPNYSSELNVNALLLGDSALYLCASSPPLAKNIQYFGAGTRLSVL.

The chain uses TRBV11-3 and TRBJ1-1, with D possibly matching TRBD1 (5 bases). Germline CDR1 and CDR2: SGHNT and YENEEA. CDR3 length: 13 residues. Trimming pared 3 bases from V and 8 bases from J, leaving 13 bases between. CDR3 in amino acids: CASSFGGETEAFF. The CDR3 DNA reads TGTGCCAGCAGCTTTGGGGGGGAAACCGAAGCTTTCTTT.

The rearrangement links TRBV11-2 to TRBJ2-6; D is undetermined. Germline-derived CDR1 and CDR2 are SGHAT and FQNNGV. Trimming took 0 bases from V and 0 from J, leaving 6 bases between them. CDR3 length: 16 amino acids. The CDR3, as DNA: TGTGCCAGCAGCTTAGACCCCTACTCTGGGGCCAACGTCCTGACTTTC. It is translated as CASSLDPYSGANVLTF.

The rearrangement uses TRBV5-1 and TRBJ2-7; D could derive from TRBD1 or TRBD2 (5 bases each). Trimming stripped 4 bases from V and 3 bases from J, with 14 bases between. The CDR3 runs to 14 residues. Per germline, CDR1 SGHRS and CDR2 YFSETQ. This chain's CDR3 is CASSLSGTYYEQYF. CDR3 in DNA: TGCGCCAGCAGCCTGTCCGGGACCTACTACGAGCAGTACTTC.

The chain couples TRBV27 to TRBJ2-7; no definite D call. The CDR3 sequence is 15 residues long. Germline-derived CDR1 and CDR2 are MNHEY and SMNVEV (reference sequence). The V and J ends lost 5 bases and 2 bases respectively, with 16 bases between them. Here the CDR3 DNA reads TGTGCCAGCAGTATAAGACCGGGTTTCACCTACGAGCAGTACTTC. Protein sequence: CASSIRPGFTYEQYF.

The V call is TRBV3-1 (or the pseudogene TRBV3-2), the J call TRBJ2-3; D unresolved. The CDR3 is made up of 16 amino acids. V was pared by 1 base and J by 0 bases, with 11 bases between. Germline V CDR1 and CDR2: LGHDT, YNNKEL (reference sequence). The CDR3 spells CASSQGAPTSTDTQYF. The CDR3 coding sequence is TGTGCCAGCAGCCAAGGGGCCCCAACTAGCACAGATACGCAGTATTTT.

The chain employs TRBV3-1 (or the pseudogene TRBV3-2) and TRBJ1-2; 9 nucleotides match TRBD1. The CDR3 contains 13 residues. V dropped 4 bases and J dropped 8; count of bases not matched to a gene: 5. Germline CDR1 and CDR2: LGHDT and YNNKEL (reference sequence). CDR3 protein: CASSLGQGRGYTF. CDR3 DNA: TGTGCCAGCAGCCTCGGACAGGGGCGCGGCTACACCTTC.

The chain is built from TRBV11-3 and TRBJ1-5; the match to TRBD1 covers 9 bases. CDR3 length: 18 residues. Germline loops: CDR1 SGHNT, CDR2 YENEEA. The J segment lost 0 bases and the V segment lost 8 bases, leaving 14 bases of the junction unmatched. CDR3 nucleotides: TGTGCCAGCCGAGAAACCGGGACAGGGTTTTATAGCAATCAGCCCCAGCATTTT. Translated, it gives CASRETGTGFYSNQPQHF.

This chain connects TRBV5-5 to TRBJ2-7, with D perhaps being TRBD1 or TRBD2 (5 bases each). CDR1 and CDR2 (germline): SGHKS, YYEKEE (reference sequence). There are 15 residues in the CDR3. V lost 5 bases, J lost 0 bases, and 15 bases lay in between. The CDR3 DNA follows: TGTGCCAGCAGTTCCGGGACGGCGATCTCCTACGAGCAGTACGTC. Translation gives CASSSGTAISYEQYV.

The CDR3 sequence: CASNRDTSKKTQYF. The CDR3 region has the DNA TGTGCCAGCAACCGGGACACCTCAAAAAAGACCCAGTACTTC. The V call is TRBV28, the J call TRBJ2-5; tentatively, D is TRBD1 (6 bases). CDR3 length: 14 residues. Germline V gene sequence: CDR1 MDHEN, CDR2 SYDVKM. V gave up 7 bases and J gave up 6 bases, with 18 bases separating them.

This clone was seen only once. The chain joins TRBV15 to TRBJ2-7; a weak D match, TRBD1 (5 bases). Germline lookup yields CDR1 LNHNV and CDR2 YYDKDF (reference sequence). Between the trimmed V and J ends, which lost 2 bases and 6 bases, there was a span of 14 bases. The CDR3 runs to 14 residues. The chain's CDR3 is CATSRKGVGSEQYV. In DNA, the CDR3 is TGTGCCACCAGCAGAAAAGGGGTAGGATCCGAGCAGTACGTC.

V is TRBV28 and J is TRBJ1-6; D is ambiguous. Trimming shortened V by 2 bases and J by 0 bases, and 11 bases separated the two germline ends. Per germline, CDR1 MDHEN and CDR2 SYDVKM. This CDR3 is 17 amino acids long. The CDR3 region has the DNA TGTGCCAGCAGTTTAGCGGACCGAGGCTCCTATAATTCACCCCTCCACTTT. Its translation: CASSLADRGSYNSPLHF.

CDR3 nucleotide sequence: TGTGCCAGCAGTTACGCGGGGGCAGGCTCCTACGAGCAGTACTTC. This sequence encodes CASSYAGAGSYEQYF. This chain joins TRBV6-5 and TRBJ2-7; D may be TRBD2 (7 bases). This CDR3 contains 15 residues. Germline CDR1 MNHEY, CDR2 SVGAGI. With 2 bases removed from V and 0 bases from J, the gap between germline ends came to 11 bases.

This chain joins TRBV29-1 and TRBJ2-7; TRBD1 agrees at 7 bases. From germline, CDR1 is SQVTM and CDR2 ANQGSEA. The CDR3 covers 14 residues. The V gene end was trimmed by 4 bases and the J gene end by 0 bases; junction bases not matched to a gene: 6. The CDR3 loop is CSVVGQVSSYEQYF. CDR3 coding DNA: TGCAGCGTTGTAGGACAGGTGAGCTCCTACGAGCAGTACTTC.